This TCR beta chain was sequenced during a study of blood T cell repertoires in COVID-19. Study-wide background: Whether acute or convalescent, the COVID-19 samples came from the United States, Italy and Spain. Sample material is recorded as cDNA or gDNA derived from T cells, B-cell-depleted T cells, or PBMCs.

Original data processing: Nucleated cell counts were estimated from reference gene primer amplification. The protocol was immunoSEQ multiplex PCR, while the TCRdb copy is restricted to in-frame clones and leaves out a portion. D and trimming come from the DNA, and the V and J calls and clone size come from that table. Of around 64,000 clones in the sample, 85% to 90% were seen once. Germline V lookup: CDR1 MDHEN, CDR2 SYDVKM. The CDR3 is 14 amino acids. With 3 bases clipped from V and 4 bases from J, the junction kept 0 bases outside the gene matches. The TCR sequence derives from a man aged 50-59 years with active COVID-19. The source material was peripheral blood. V usage is TRBV28 and J usage is TRBJ1-6; 7 nucleotides align to TRBD1. CDR3 sequence: CASSLGQYNSPLHF. The CDR3, as DNA: TGTGCCAGCAGTTTGGGACAGTATAATTCACCCCTCCACTTT.